A single sample gave rise to the 15 T cell receptor beta chains below, sequenced in a study of blood T cell repertoires in COVID-19. Assay used: immunoSEQ multiplex PCR; TCRdb lists only in-frame clones, some missing. The data hold under 300,000 clones, with approximately 85% observed a single time. Material for sequencing was peripheral blood. The receptors come from a man older than 75 with acute or convalescent COVID-19.

The chain combines TRBV14 with TRBJ2-5, with 11 nucleotides matching TRBD2. The ends lost 2 bases at V and 4 bases at J; junction bases unmatched: 3. CDR1 SGHDN and CDR2 FVKESK come from the germline V gene. The CDR3 is made up of 15 amino acids. CDR3 sequence: CASSQQLAGVETQYF. CDR3 sequence (DNA): TGTGCCAGCAGCCAACAACTAGCGGGAGTAGAGACCCAGTACTTC.

This rearrangement joins TRBV6-4 to TRBJ1-2, with TRBD1 identical over 8 bases. This CDR3 is built from 17 residues. V lost 3 bases to trimming and J lost 4 bases; unmatched junction nucleotides: 13. The V gene's germline CDR1 is MRHNA and CDR2 SNTAGT. The CDR3 region is CASSETVGQALSYGYTF. CDR3 bases: TGTGCCAGCAGTGAGACAGTGGGACAGGCCCTCTCCTATGGCTACACCTTC.

This clone was counted only a few times. V and J are TRBV3-1 (or the pseudogene TRBV3-2) and TRBJ1-1; 9 bases fit TRBD1. Germline lookup yields CDR1 LGHDT and CDR2 YNNKEL (reference sequence). This CDR3 is 16 amino acids long. V shed 3 bases, J shed 2 bases, and the junction held 7 bases outside the gene matches. CDR3: CASSQLQGAYNTEAFF. The CDR3 DNA follows: TGTGCCAGCAGCCAGCTACAGGGGGCGTACAACACTGAAGCTTTCTTT.

The chain employs TRBV4-1 and TRBJ1-1; no firm D call. CDR3 length equals 14 residues. The V gene lost 0 bases and the J gene lost 0 bases, with 5 bases spanning the gap. Germline assignment: CDR1 MGHRA and CDR2 YSYEKL. The CDR3 here is CASSQEHLNTEAFF. The CDR3 DNA follows: TGCGCCAGCAGCCAAGAACACCTGAACACTGAAGCTTTCTTT.

The chain employs TRBV21-1 and TRBJ2-1; TRBD2, the table's D call, lacks a check against the DNA. TRBV21-1 is an annotated pseudogene. The CDR3 is 15 residues long. Here the CDR3 reads CASSKMRDPHNEQFF. In nucleotides, the CDR3 is TGTGCCAGCAGCAAAATGCGGGACCCCCACAATGAGCAGTTCTTC.

This clone was seen more than once but under ten times. This chain joins TRBV18 and TRBJ2-7; 7 bases are shared with TRBD2. CDR1 KGHSH and CDR2 LQKENI come from the germline V gene. This CDR3 region has 13 residues. V trimming: 3 bases; J trimming: 7 bases; junction bases outside the gene matches: 6. The CDR3 DNA reads as TGTGCCAGCTCACCGCAGAGGGAGGGGGAGCAGTACTTC. It translates to CASSPQREGEQYF.

This clone was found a few times. The chain is built from TRBV19 and TRBJ2-1; D may be TRBD2 (6 bases). Germline CDR1 reads LNHDA; CDR2 reads SQIVND (reference sequence). The CDR3 runs to 15 residues. Trimming took 6 bases from V and 3 from J, leaving 15 bases between them. CDR3 loop: CASSISREVYNEQFF. The CDR3 nucleotides are TGTGCCAGTAGCATAAGCAGGGAGGTCTACAATGAGCAGTTCTTC.

The chain is built from TRBV7-2 and TRBJ2-6, with D tentatively TRBD1 (6 bases). Germline V gene lookup returns CDR1 SGHTA and CDR2 FQGNSA. V shed 8 bases and J shed 4 bases, with 21 bases lying between them. The CDR3 length is 17 residues. The CDR3 nucleotides read TGTGCCAGCGCCAGGGGAGACTTTCGGAGGGGGGCCAACGTCCTGACTTTC. It specifies CASARGDFRRGANVLTF.

The chain recombines TRBV4-1 with TRBJ1-5; no reliable D call. From germline, CDR1 is MGHRA and CDR2 YSYEKL. V shed 1 base and J shed 11 bases, with 15 bases lying between them. This CDR3 region has 14 residues. The CDR3 spells CASSQAGQARAQHF. In DNA, the CDR3 is TGCGCCAGCAGCCAAGCCGGCCAGGCGCGAGCCCAGCATTTT.

The gene calls are TRBV28 and TRBJ1-6; no clear D. This CDR3 spans 15 amino acids. CDR1 is MDHEN and CDR2 is SYDVKM in the germline V gene. V lost 8 bases, J lost 0 bases, and 11 bases lay in between. This CDR3 is CASLRGSSYNSPLHF. The CDR3 DNA sequence: TGTGCCAGCCTACGCGGCAGCTCCTATAATTCACCCCTCCACTTT.

This chain connects TRBV5-4 to TRBJ2-3, with 8 positions matching TRBD2. The CDR3 extends over 15 amino acids. Germline lookup yields CDR1 SGHNT and CDR2 YYREEE (reference sequence). With 2 bases clipped from V and 8 bases from J, the junction kept 10 bases outside the gene matches. CDR3 amino acids: CASSFTPSGRGTQYF. DNA of the CDR3: TGTGCCAGCAGCTTTACCCCTAGCGGGCGAGGTACGCAGTATTTT. The complete variable domain, with remaining parts taken from reference TRBV5-4 and TRBJ2-3, reads ETGVTQSPTHLIKTRGQQVTLRCSSQSGHNTVSWYQQALGQGPQFIFQYYREEENGRGNFPPRFSGLQFPNYSSELNVNALELDDSALYLCASSFTPSGRGTQYFGPGTRLTVL.

The genes are TRBV3-1 (or the pseudogene TRBV3-2) and TRBJ2-3; 14 bases are a match to TRBD2. The germline V gene has CDR1 LGHDT and CDR2 YNNKEL (reference sequence). J was trimmed by 6 bases and V by 4 bases; bases with no gene match: 12. The CDR3 spans 18 residues. This chain's CDR3 is CASSPRLAGGPSSDTQYF. The CDR3 nucleotides are TGTGCCAGCAGCCCTCGACTAGCGGGAGGGCCGAGTTCGGATACGCAGTATTTT.

The rearrangement links TRBV7-6 to TRBJ2-3; TRBD2 matches at 13 bases. The CDR3 loop spans 17 amino acids. Unmatched junction bases numbered 6, after V lost 5 bases and J lost 1 base. The germline V gene encodes CDR1 SGHVS and CDR2 FNYEAQ. The CDR3 bases are TGTGCCAGCAGCCGCAGACTAGCGGGGGGAGGCACAGATACGCAGTATTTT. The encoded protein is CASSRRLAGGGTDTQYF.

The CDR3 DNA reads TGTGCCAGCAGCCTTGAACAGGGTGGTTACGAGCAGTACTTC. This encodes CASSLEQGGYEQYF. The chain is built from TRBV5-6 and TRBJ2-7; possibly TRBD1 for D (6 bases). Germline V gene sequence: CDR1 SGHDT, CDR2 YYEEEE. V was pared by 4 bases and J by 4 bases, with 15 bases between. The length of the CDR3 is 14 residues.

V usage is TRBV10-3 and J usage is TRBJ1-2; TRBD1 might be the D (6 bases). Germline-derived CDR1 and CDR2 are ENHRY and SYGVKD. V was pared by 6 bases and J by 0 bases, with 11 bases between. CDR3 size: 14 residues. The CDR3 loop reads CAIRQGLANYGYTF. Written as DNA, the CDR3 is TGTGCCATCAGACAGGGACTAGCTAACTATGGCTACACCTTC.